A selection of T cell receptor beta chains follows, all from one sample in a study of shared clonotypes between healthy human individuals. Sequenced by immunoSEQ multiplex PCR; TCRdb stores in-frame clones only, minus some. The sample has a few million clones, more than 80% seen once. The specimen sequenced was naive CD4+ T cells sorted from blood. These receptors came from a man younger than 35 in good health. Both conserved end residues are part of each CDR3. The D gene is left open where the match is weak. A clone size is listed for some rows: how often the clone was seen (once, few, many), or a class if it is expanded.

j_gene: TRBJ2-5; abundance: .; v_gene: TRBV6-5; d_gene: TRBD1; CDR3aa: CASSRDSEETQYF; CDR3nt: TGTGCCAGCAGCCGGGACAGCGAAGAGACCCAGTACTTC
j_gene: TRBJ1-3; abundance: .; v_gene: TRBV21-1; d_gene: .; CDR3aa: CASSKGGRVGSHSGNTIYF; CDR3nt: TGTGCCAGCAGCAAAGGAGGGAGGGTAGGGTCCCACTCTGGAAACACCATATATTTT
j_gene: TRBJ2-2; abundance: .; v_gene: TRBV13; d_gene: .; CDR3aa: CASSLGRVADTGELFF; CDR3nt: TGTGCCAGCAGCTTAGGCCGGGTAGCAGACACCGGGGAGCTGTTTTTT
j_gene: TRBJ1-5; abundance: .; v_gene: TRBV10-1; d_gene: .; CDR3aa: CASSDYSNQPQHF; CDR3nt: TGCGCCAGCAGTGACTACAGCAATCAGCCCCAGCATTTT
j_gene: TRBJ2-5; abundance: .; v_gene: TRBV9; d_gene: TRBD2; CDR3aa: CASSVGERGGARETQYF; CDR3nt: TGTGCCAGCAGCGTAGGGGAGCGGGGGGGGGCTCGAGAGACCCAGTACTTC
j_gene: TRBJ2-3; abundance: .; v_gene: TRBV27; d_gene: TRBD1; CDR3aa: CASSSLGQGSTDTQYF; CDR3nt: TGTGCCAGCAGTTCCCTAGGACAGGGAAGCACAGATACGCAGTATTTT
j_gene: TRBJ1-6; abundance: .; v_gene: TRBV6-6; d_gene: .; CDR3aa: CASFTGQYNSPLHF; CDR3nt: TGTGCCAGCTTTACGGGGCAGTATAATTCACCCCTCCACTTT
j_gene: TRBJ2-1; abundance: .; v_gene: TRBV5-1; d_gene: TRBD2; CDR3aa: CASSFYGMSGGLHEQFF; CDR3nt: TGCGCCAGCAGCTTTTACGGGATGAGCGGGGGGCTACATGAGCAGTTCTTC
j_gene: TRBJ2-3; abundance: .; v_gene: TRBV5-1; d_gene: .; CDR3aa: CASSPNSRTSTDTQYF; CDR3nt: TGCGCCAGCAGCCCCAACAGTCGCACTAGCACAGATACGCAGTATTTT
j_gene: TRBJ2-7; abundance: .; v_gene: TRBV19; d_gene: .; CDR3aa: CASSTTLGFHEQYF; CDR3nt: TGTGCCAGTAGTACGACCCTAGGGTTCCACGAGCAGTACTTC
j_gene: TRBJ2-7; abundance: .; v_gene: TRBV5-1; d_gene: .; CDR3aa: CASTTEPTYEQYF; CDR3nt: TGCGCCAGCACAACAGAGCCTACCTACGAGCAGTACTTC
j_gene: TRBJ2-1; abundance: .; v_gene: TRBV2; d_gene: TRBD2; CDR3aa: CASSSTSGSFNEQFF; CDR3nt: TGTGCCAGCAGTTCGACTAGCGGGAGTTTTAATGAGCAGTTCTTC
j_gene: TRBJ1-5; abundance: few; v_gene: TRBV19; d_gene: .; CDR3aa: CASSINGQQPQHF; CDR3nt: TGTGCCAGTAGTATTAATGGACAACAGCCCCAGCATTTT
j_gene: TRBJ2-1; abundance: .; v_gene: TRBV19; d_gene: .; CDR3aa: CASSKAASSYNEQFF; CDR3nt: TGTGCCAGTAGTAAGGCAGCCAGCTCCTACAATGAGCAGTTCTTC
j_gene: TRBJ2-7; abundance: .; v_gene: TRBV7-9; d_gene: TRBD1; CDR3aa: CASSSMSRDRGRGAYEQYF; CDR3nt: TGTGCCAGCAGCTCCATGTCCCGGGACAGGGGGCGAGGGGCCTACGAGCAGTACTTC
j_gene: TRBJ1-2; abundance: .; v_gene: TRBV6-5; d_gene: .; CDR3aa: CASSHPLYGYTF; CDR3nt: TGTGCCAGCAGCCATCCCCTCTATGGCTACACCTTC
j_gene: TRBJ2-7; abundance: .; v_gene: TRBV6-6; d_gene: TRBD2; CDR3aa: CASSRGSSIYEQYF; CDR3nt: TGTGCCAGCAGTCGCGGGAGTTCTATATACGAGCAGTACTTC
j_gene: TRBJ2-5; abundance: .; v_gene: TRBV2; d_gene: TRBD2; CDR3aa: CASSEGSSGGVETQYF; CDR3nt: TGTGCCAGCAGTGAGGGAAGTAGCGGGGGGGTTGAGACCCAGTACTTC
j_gene: TRBJ2-7; abundance: .; v_gene: TRBV19; d_gene: .; CDR3aa: CASSIPQKSSYEQYF; CDR3nt: TGTGCCAGTAGTATACCACAGAAGTCCTCCTACGAGCAGTACTTC
j_gene: TRBJ2-1; abundance: .; v_gene: TRBV5-1; d_gene: TRBD2; CDR3aa: CASTPTSGGYNEQFF; CDR3nt: TGCGCCAGCACTCCGACTAGCGGGGGGTACAATGAGCAGTTCTTC
j_gene: TRBJ2-3; abundance: .; v_gene: TRBV6-1; d_gene: .; CDR3aa: CASSEVLRTDTQYF; CDR3nt: TGTGCCAGCAGTGAAGTGTTAAGGACAGATACGCAGTATTTT
j_gene: TRBJ2-7; abundance: .; v_gene: TRBV7-9; d_gene: .; CDR3aa: CASSHAGGYEQYF; CDR3nt: TGTGCCAGCAGCCACGCCGGGGGCTACGAGCAGTACTTC
j_gene: TRBJ2-1; abundance: .; v_gene: TRBV2; d_gene: .; CDR3aa: CASSLNLGEQFF; CDR3nt: TGTGCCAGCAGTCTCAATTTGGGAGAGCAGTTCTTC
j_gene: TRBJ2-1; abundance: .; v_gene: TRBV6-6; d_gene: TRBD2; CDR3aa: CASSYPSPSGINEQFF; CDR3nt: TGTGCCAGCAGTTACCCGAGTCCTAGCGGGATAAATGAGCAGTTCTTC
j_gene: TRBJ1-4; abundance: .; v_gene: TRBV7-2; d_gene: .; CDR3aa: CASSLGEGVYNEKLFF; CDR3nt: TGTGCCAGCAGCTTAGGAGAGGGAGTTTATAATGAAAAACTGTTTTTT
j_gene: TRBJ1-1; abundance: few; v_gene: TRBV30; d_gene: .; CDR3aa: CAWSEGRNGAFF; CDR3nt: TGTGCCTGGAGTGAGGGTCGGAACGGGGCCTTCTTT
j_gene: TRBJ2-3; abundance: .; v_gene: TRBV30; d_gene: TRBD2; CDR3aa: CAWSPAWAGGTDTQYF; CDR3nt: TGTGCCTGGAGCCCGGCCTGGGCGGGGGGCACAGATACGCAGTATTTT
j_gene: TRBJ2-1; abundance: .; v_gene: TRBV5-6; d_gene: TRBD2; CDR3aa: CASSRGLAGDLNNEQFF; CDR3nt: TGTGCCAGCAGCCGGGGGCTAGCGGGAGATCTAAACAATGAGCAGTTCTTC
j_gene: TRBJ1-4; abundance: .; v_gene: TRBV5-1; d_gene: TRBD1; CDR3aa: CASSLGPGQGINEKLFF; CDR3nt: TGCGCCAGCAGCTTGGGTCCGGGACAGGGTATTAATGAAAAACTGTTTTTT
j_gene: TRBJ1-6; abundance: .; v_gene: TRBV27; d_gene: TRBD1; CDR3aa: CASAIDRGDSPLHF; CDR3nt: TGTGCCAGCGCTATTGACAGGGGTGACTCACCCCTCCACTTT
j_gene: TRBJ2-2; abundance: .; v_gene: TRBV5-4; d_gene: .; CDR3aa: CASSVDAGHPEAELFF; CDR3nt: TGTGCCAGCAGCGTGGATGCGGGACACCCGGAGGCGGAGCTGTTTTTT
j_gene: TRBJ1-3; abundance: .; v_gene: TRBV20-1; d_gene: .; CDR3aa: CSARDQNTIYF; CDR3nt: TGCAGTGCTAGAGATCAAAACACCATATATTTT
j_gene: TRBJ1-3; abundance: .; v_gene: TRBV5-1; d_gene: .; CDR3aa: CASSPGASGFSGNTIYF; CDR3nt: TGCGCCAGCAGCCCGGGGGCCTCAGGGTTCTCTGGAAACACCATATATTTT
j_gene: TRBJ2-1; abundance: .; v_gene: TRBV19; d_gene: TRBD2; CDR3aa: CASIGRENEQFF; CDR3nt: TGTGCCAGTATCGGGCGGGAGAATGAGCAGTTCTTC
j_gene: TRBJ1-2; abundance: .; v_gene: TRBV19; d_gene: .; CDR3aa: CASSTLHDSLYGYTF; CDR3nt: TGTGCCAGTAGCACCCTCCATGACAGCCTCTATGGCTACACCTTC
j_gene: TRBJ2-6; abundance: .; v_gene: TRBV5-1; d_gene: .; CDR3aa: CASSLDGEGANVLTF; CDR3nt: TGCGCCAGCAGCTTGGACGGGGAAGGGGCCAACGTCCTGACTTTC
j_gene: TRBJ2-1; abundance: .; v_gene: TRBV7-6; d_gene: .; CDR3aa: CASSFPTGDSEQFF; CDR3nt: TGTGCCAGCAGCTTCCCGACTGGAGACTCTGAGCAGTTCTTC
j_gene: TRBJ1-5; abundance: .; v_gene: TRBV28; d_gene: .; CDR3aa: CASSLDPRNQPQHF; CDR3nt: TGTGCCAGCAGTTTGGATCCTCGGAATCAGCCCCAGCATTTT
j_gene: TRBJ2-5; abundance: .; v_gene: TRBV15; d_gene: TRBD2; CDR3aa: CATSLAGREGTQYF; CDR3nt: TGTGCCACCAGTTTAGCGGGACGAGAAGGGACCCAGTACTTC
j_gene: TRBJ2-2; abundance: .; v_gene: TRBV5-4; d_gene: .; CDR3aa: CASSHNTGELFF; CDR3nt: TGTGCCAGCAGCCACAACACCGGGGAGCTGTTTTTT
j_gene: TRBJ2-3; abundance: .; v_gene: TRBV27; d_gene: TRBD2; CDR3aa: CASMLGLAVTDTQYF; CDR3nt: TGTGCCAGCATGTTGGGACTAGCGGTCACAGATACGCAGTATTTT
j_gene: TRBJ2-7; abundance: .; v_gene: TRBV6-1; d_gene: TRBD2; CDR3aa: CASSVAGGPYEQYF; CDR3nt: TGTGCCAGCAGTGTTGCGGGAGGGCCTTACGAGCAGTACTTC
j_gene: TRBJ2-3; abundance: .; v_gene: TRBV11-2; d_gene: TRBD2; CDR3aa: CASSATFSGFSSSTDTQYF; CDR3nt: TGTGCCAGCAGCGCGACGTTTAGCGGGTTTTCGTCTAGCACAGATACGCAGTATTTT
j_gene: TRBJ1-1; abundance: .; v_gene: TRBV4-1; d_gene: TRBD1; CDR3aa: CASSFPTGLNTEAFF; CDR3nt: TGCGCCAGCAGCTTCCCGACAGGGTTGAACACTGAAGCTTTCTTT
j_gene: TRBJ2-5; abundance: .; v_gene: TRBV19; d_gene: .; CDR3aa: CASSPGPAPRETQYF; CDR3nt: TGTGCCAGTAGTCCTGGGCCAGCCCCTAGAGAGACCCAGTACTTC
j_gene: TRBJ1-1; abundance: .; v_gene: TRBV5-6; d_gene: TRBD1; CDR3aa: CASSSSDRVDTEAFF; CDR3nt: TGTGCCAGCAGCTCCTCTGACAGGGTCGACACTGAAGCTTTCTTT
j_gene: TRBJ1-6; abundance: .; v_gene: TRBV5-6; d_gene: .; CDR3aa: CASSPTASSYNSPLHF; CDR3nt: TGTGCCAGCAGCCCGACAGCTAGCTCCTATAATTCACCCCTCCACTTT
j_gene: TRBJ2-7; abundance: .; v_gene: TRBV9; d_gene: .; CDR3aa: CASSVEETGGARSGQYF; CDR3nt: TGTGCCAGCAGCGTAGAAGAAACCGGCGGAGCAAGGTCGGGGCAGTACTTC
j_gene: TRBJ2-3; abundance: once; v_gene: TRBV5-1; d_gene: .; CDR3aa: CASSAVNTDTQYF; CDR3nt: TGCGCCAGCAGCGCGGTCAACACAGATACGCAGTATTTT
j_gene: TRBJ1-2; abundance: .; v_gene: TRBV10-3; d_gene: TRBD1; CDR3aa: CAISGQGPQGYTF; CDR3nt: TGTGCCATCAGCGGACAGGGGCCTCAGGGCTACACCTTC
j_gene: TRBJ2-3; abundance: .; v_gene: TRBV6-1; d_gene: .; CDR3aa: CASSASVGLPTSTDTQYF; CDR3nt: TGTGCCAGCAGTGCCTCAGTCGGTCTTCCAACTAGCACAGATACGCAGTATTTT
j_gene: TRBJ2-7; abundance: .; v_gene: TRBV10-3; d_gene: TRBD2; CDR3aa: CAISESASGSGYEQYF; CDR3nt: TGTGCCATCAGTGAGTCCGCTAGCGGGAGTGGGTACGAGCAGTACTTC
j_gene: TRBJ1-1; abundance: .; v_gene: TRBV13; d_gene: .; CDR3aa: CASSLRLREAFF; CDR3nt: TGTGCCAGCAGCTTAAGGCTGCGTGAAGCTTTCTTT
j_gene: TRBJ2-5; abundance: once; v_gene: TRBV2; d_gene: .; CDR3aa: CASSVGTRQETQYF; CDR3nt: TGTGCCAGCAGTGTCGGGACCCGCCAAGAGACCCAGTACTTC
j_gene: TRBJ1-4; abundance: .; v_gene: TRBV6-5; d_gene: .; CDR3aa: CASSYGGATNEKLFF; CDR3nt: TGTGCCAGCAGTTACGGGGGGGCAACTAATGAAAAACTGTTTTTT
j_gene: TRBJ1-2; abundance: .; v_gene: TRBV28; d_gene: TRBD1; CDR3aa: CASSFNRGLGGYTF; CDR3nt: TGTGCCAGCAGTTTTAACAGGGGGCTGGGTGGCTACACCTTC